Following are 18 T cell receptor beta chains from one sample sequenced in a study of PD-1 blockade in classical Hodgkin lymphoma. TCRdb's copy holds only in-frame clones and misses some; the assay was immunoSEQ multiplex PCR. The table has around 60,000 clones, nearly 90% seen once. Stated time point: cycle 4 day 1 (C4D1), after 5 to 7 weeks of nivolumab. Autologous stem cell transplantation was followed by relapse in every patient, and brentuximab vedotin exposure varied. The sequencing used peripheral blood mononuclear cells (PBMCs), collected before the fourth cycle of nivolumab. Receptors originate from a human donor with classical Hodgkin lymphoma.

The J gene is TRBJ2-7, the V gene TRBV19; 8 nucleotides match TRBD2. The CDR3 sequence is 16 residues long. The V and J ends lost 5 bases and 4 bases, in that order; junction bases with no gene match: 13. Germline CDR1 LNHDA, CDR2 SQIVND (reference sequence). The CDR3 region has the DNA TGTGCCAGTAGTTTCCTACCAGCGGGGGCCATTTACGAGCAGTACTTC. It is translated as CASSFLPAGAIYEQYF.

The chain uses TRBV10-3 and TRBJ1-2; possibly TRBD1 for D (6 bases). There are 15 residues in the CDR3. V was trimmed by 4 bases and J by 5 bases, leaving 17 bases between them. CDR1 and CDR2 from the germline V gene are ENHRY and SYGVKD. CDR3: CAISVSWGADYGYTF. The DNA for the CDR3 is TGTGCCATCAGTGTATCCTGGGGGGCGGATTATGGCTACACCTTC.

This clone was counted a few times. The chain carries TRBV28 and TRBJ1-5; D gene ambiguous. CDR1 is MDHEN and CDR2 is SYDVKM in the germline V gene. V gave up 4 bases and J gave up 10 bases, with 14 bases separating them. The CDR3 spans 13 residues. The CDR3 DNA reads TGTGCCAGCAGTTCTTACCCCATGGAACCCCAGCATTTT. Translating gives CASSSYPMEPQHF.

V and J are TRBV9 and TRBJ1-4; no definite D call. The germline V gene encodes CDR1 SGDLS and CDR2 YYNGEE. There are 15 residues in the CDR3. V was cut by 4 bases and J by 3 bases, with 13 bases left in between. The CDR3 spells CASSPRWRANEKLFF. The CDR3 coding sequence is TGTGCCAGCAGCCCCCGGTGGAGAGCTAATGAAAAACTGTTTTTT.

This rearrangement joins TRBV15 to TRBJ2-5; possible D gene TRBD1, 6 bases. The length of the CDR3 is 14 residues. V was clipped by 3 bases and J by 3 bases, with 11 bases between them. Per germline, CDR1 LNHNV and CDR2 YYDKDF (reference sequence). The CDR3 DNA sequence: TGTGCCACCAGCAGGTACAGGACAGAAGAGACCCAGTACTTC. It codes for CATSRYRTEETQYF.

V is TRBV9 and J is TRBJ2-3; the D is unclear. Trimming took 0 bases from V and 2 from J, leaving 13 bases between them. Germline V gene sequence: CDR1 SGDLS, CDR2 YYNGEE. The CDR3 spans 16 residues. This chain's CDR3 is CASSVEGHPNTDTQYF. For the CDR3, the DNA is TGTGCCAGCAGCGTAGAAGGCCACCCTAACACAGATACGCAGTATTTT.

The rearrangement uses TRBV6-5 and TRBJ1-1; unclear D gene. Trimming pared 4 bases from V and 4 bases from J, leaving 10 bases between. The CDR3 loop spans 13 amino acids. The germline CDR1 and CDR2 sequences are MNHEY and SVGAGI. The CDR3 sequence is CASSSTVPTEAFF. The CDR3 nucleotides read TGTGCCAGCAGTTCCACGGTCCCCACTGAAGCTTTCTTT.

V usage is TRBV5-1 and J usage is TRBJ1-4; D not resolved. Germline CDR1 is SGHRS and CDR2 is YFSETQ. The CDR3 covers 15 residues. V was clipped by 7 bases and J by 2 bases, with 15 bases between them. For the CDR3, the DNA is TGCGCCAGCGCAAAGGCCGCGAGGACTAATGAAAAACTGTTTTTT. Encoded protein: CASAKAARTNEKLFF.

The CDR3: CASIQGSLPIYGYTF. As DNA, the CDR3 is TGTGCCAGTATCCAGGGTTCGTTGCCGATATATGGCTACACCTTC. The V and J genes are TRBV19 and TRBJ1-2, with D possibly being TRBD1 (5 bases). Germline V CDR1 and CDR2: LNHDA, SQIVND (reference sequence). V dropped 7 bases and J dropped 5 bases, with 20 bases sitting between them. The CDR3 extends over 15 amino acids.

The genes are TRBV4-1 and TRBJ1-6; no clear D gene. In germline, CDR1 is MGHRA, CDR2 YSYEKL. This CDR3 contains 17 residues. Trimming cost V 1 base and J 5 bases, with 15 bases left between them. CDR3: CASSQGSSYVNNSPLHF. The CDR3 nucleotides are TGCGCCAGCAGCCAAGGATCTAGCTACGTAAATAATTCACCCCTCCACTTT.

This chain links TRBV19 with TRBJ1-1; 7 bases align to TRBD1. J gave up 4 bases and V 5 bases, and 10 bases lay outside the gene matches. In germline, CDR1 is LNHDA, CDR2 SQIVND (reference sequence). The CDR3 consists of 15 residues. The DNA of the CDR3 is TGTGCCAGTAGTCCACAGACAGGGCGGATCACTGAAGCTTTCTTT. Translating gives CASSPQTGRITEAFF.

V and J are TRBV9 and TRBJ1-1, with 10 bases identical to TRBD1. Germline V gene sequence: CDR1 SGDLS, CDR2 YYNGEE. V was clipped by 4 bases and J by 3 bases; unmatched bases: 3. The CDR3 sequence is 14 residues long. CDR3 amino acids: CASSRQGAHTEAFF. In DNA form, the CDR3 reads TGTGCCAGCAGCCGACAGGGGGCGCACACTGAAGCTTTCTTT.

The rearrangement links TRBV12-5 to TRBJ1-4; D is ambiguous. Germline V gene data show CDR1 as LGHNT and CDR2 as FRNRAP. V shed 3 bases and J shed 8 bases, with 16 bases lying between them. The CDR3 extends over 15 amino acids. CDR3 sequence: CASGFAGPRREKLFF. The CDR3 region has the DNA TGTGCTAGTGGTTTCGCCGGGCCCCGCCGGGAAAAACTGTTTTTT.

As to this clone: Other nucleotide sequences in the sample specify the same CDR3. J is TRBJ2-1 and V is TRBV19; 8 bases are shared with TRBD2. The CDR3 contains 15 residues. In germline, CDR1 is LNHDA, CDR2 SQIVND (reference sequence). Trimming took 3 bases from V and 1 from J; bases not matched to a gene: 2. The chain's CDR3 is CASSIGGGSYNEQFF. The CDR3 DNA sequence: TGTGCCAGTAGTATCGGCGGGGGGTCCTACAATGAGCAGTTCTTC.

The J gene is TRBJ2-5, the V gene TRBV4-2, with 8 bases identical to TRBD2. The V and J ends lost 0 bases and 3 bases, in that order; junction bases with no gene match: 15. Per the germline V gene, CDR1 is LGHNA and CDR2 is YNFKEQ. The CDR3 consists of 19 residues. The CDR3 here is CASSQDIGKQRGTEETQYF. The CDR3 DNA reads TGTGCCAGCAGCCAAGATATCGGGAAACAGCGGGGGACCGAAGAGACCCAGTACTTC.

The V gene is TRBV5-1, the J gene TRBJ2-1; tentatively, D is TRBD2 (5 bases). Germline CDR1 SGHRS, CDR2 YFSETQ. This CDR3 contains 14 residues. The V end lost 2 bases, the J end lost 2 bases, and 8 bases lay between the germline ends. The chain's CDR3 is CASSFGLAYNEQFF. CDR3 in DNA: TGCGCCAGCAGCTTCGGACTGGCCTACAATGAGCAGTTCTTC.

Only one count was recorded for this clone. The chain employs TRBV5-1 and TRBJ2-5; D possibly uses TRBD1 or TRBD2 (5 bases each). Trimming took off 0 bases at V and 5 bases at J, with 14 bases between the two ends. Germline V lookup: CDR1 SGHRS, CDR2 YFSETQ. This CDR3 has 15 amino acids. The CDR3 here is CASSLAGAAEETQYF. CDR3 DNA: TGCGCCAGCAGCTTGGCCGGGGCCGCGGAGGAGACCCAGTACTTC.

This sequence joins TRBV4-1 and TRBJ1-4; D perhaps matches TRBD1 (6 bases). Germline CDR1 is MGHRA and CDR2 is YSYEKL. V lost 0 bases and J lost 5, with 13 bases in between. The CDR3 is made up of 16 amino acids. The CDR3 region is CASSQEPGAVNEKLFF. CDR3 coding DNA: TGCGCCAGCAGCCAAGAACCGGGGGCGGTGAATGAAAAACTGTTTTTT.